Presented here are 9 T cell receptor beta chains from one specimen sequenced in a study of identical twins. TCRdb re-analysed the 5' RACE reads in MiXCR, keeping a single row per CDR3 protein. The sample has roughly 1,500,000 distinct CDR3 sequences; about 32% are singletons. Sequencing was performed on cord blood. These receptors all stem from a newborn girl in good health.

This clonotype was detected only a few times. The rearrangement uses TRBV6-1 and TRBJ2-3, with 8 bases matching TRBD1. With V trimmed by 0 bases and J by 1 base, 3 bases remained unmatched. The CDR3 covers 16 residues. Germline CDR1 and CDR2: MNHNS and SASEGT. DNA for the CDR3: TGTGCCAGCAGTGAAGCGTCGACAGGGGGCACAGATACGCAGTATTTT. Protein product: CASSEASTGGTDTQYF.

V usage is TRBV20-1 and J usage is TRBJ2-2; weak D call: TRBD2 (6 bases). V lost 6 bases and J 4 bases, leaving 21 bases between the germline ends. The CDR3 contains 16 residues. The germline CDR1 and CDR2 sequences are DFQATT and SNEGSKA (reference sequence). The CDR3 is CSAHQRTRRGTGELFF. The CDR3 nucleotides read TGCAGTGCACACCAGCGGACCCGGCGGGGCACCGGGGAGCTGTTTTTT.

CDR3 loop: CASSFGRTVFSTDTQYF. CDR3 sequence (DNA): TGTGCCAGCAGCTTCGGGCGGACAGTCTTTAGCACAGATACGCAGTATTTT. The gene calls are TRBV7-9 and TRBJ2-3, with TRBD1 as a possible D gene (6 bases). The V end was cut by 3 bases, the J end by 0 bases, with 16 bases between. Germline loops: CDR1 SEHNR, CDR2 FQNEAQ (reference sequence). CDR3 size: 17 residues.

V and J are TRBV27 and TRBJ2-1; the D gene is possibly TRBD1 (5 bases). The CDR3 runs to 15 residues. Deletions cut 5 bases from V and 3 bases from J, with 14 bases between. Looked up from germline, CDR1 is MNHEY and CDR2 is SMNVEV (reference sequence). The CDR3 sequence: CASSVGHPLYNEQFF. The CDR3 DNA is TGTGCCAGCAGTGTCGGACATCCCCTCTACAATGAGCAGTTCTTC.

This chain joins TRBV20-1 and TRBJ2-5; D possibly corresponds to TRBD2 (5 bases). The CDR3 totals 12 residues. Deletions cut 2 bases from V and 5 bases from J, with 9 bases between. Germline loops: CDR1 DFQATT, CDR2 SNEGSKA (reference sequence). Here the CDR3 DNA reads TGCAGTGCTAGATATATAGCGGAGACCCAGTACTTC. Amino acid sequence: CSARYIAETQYF.

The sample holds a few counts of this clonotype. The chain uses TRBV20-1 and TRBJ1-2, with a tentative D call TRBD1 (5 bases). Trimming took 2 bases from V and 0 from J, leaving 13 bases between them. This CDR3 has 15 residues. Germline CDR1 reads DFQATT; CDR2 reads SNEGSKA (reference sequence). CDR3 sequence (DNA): TGCAGTGCTAGAAGATCAGGGAGGTCTAACTATGGCTACACCTTC. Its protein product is CSARRSGRSNYGYTF.

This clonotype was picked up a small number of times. CDR3 sequence (DNA): TGTGCCTGGAGACCGGGTCCTACCTACGAGCAGTACTTC. Translated, it gives CAWRPGPTYEQYF. The V and J genes are TRBV30 and TRBJ2-7; no firm D call. Germline V gene sequence: CDR1 GTSNPN, CDR2 SVGIG (reference sequence). The V end lost 3 bases, the J end lost 2 bases, and 11 bases lay between the germline ends. The CDR3 spans 13 residues. The full variable domain, with the rest looked up from reference TRBV30 and TRBJ2-7, is SQTIHQWPATLVQPVGSPLSLECTVEGTSNPNLYWYRQAAGRGLQLLFYSVGIGQISSEVPQNLSASRPQDRQFILSSKKLLLSDSGFYLCAWRPGPTYEQYFGPGTRLTVT.

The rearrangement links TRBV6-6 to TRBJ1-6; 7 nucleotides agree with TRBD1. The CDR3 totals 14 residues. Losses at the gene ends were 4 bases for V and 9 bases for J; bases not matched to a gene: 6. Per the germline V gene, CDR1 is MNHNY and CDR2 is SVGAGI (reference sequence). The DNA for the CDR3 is TGTGCCAGCAGTTCTCAGGGGGTGGGTTCACCCCTCCACTTT. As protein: CASSSQGVGSPLHF.

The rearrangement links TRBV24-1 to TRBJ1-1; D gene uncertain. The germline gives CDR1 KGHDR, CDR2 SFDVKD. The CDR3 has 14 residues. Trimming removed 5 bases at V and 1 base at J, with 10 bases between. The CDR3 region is CATSVAVRNTEAFF. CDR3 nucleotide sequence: TGTGCCACCAGTGTGGCAGTTCGGAACACTGAAGCTTTCTTT.